This TCR beta chain appears in the sequencing data of a study of blood T cell repertoires in COVID-19. About the study: The United States, Italy and Spain were the sources of the acute and convalescent COVID-19 samples.

V was shortened by 2 bases and J by 3 bases, with 8 bases between the two germline ends. This CDR3 comprises 13 residues. The germline gives CDR1 SGHVS, CDR2 FNYEAQ. Profiling relied on immunoSEQ multiplex PCR, and the TCRdb table lists in-frame clones only, not all of them. Among tens of thousands of clones, around four fifths were seen once, and the ten largest hold roughly an eighth. The sequenced sample was peripheral blood. The sequence derives from a human donor in a cohort sampled during active COVID-19. This chain connects TRBV7-6 to TRBJ2-7; possibly TRBD1 for D (5 bases). The CDR3 DNA is TGTGCCAGCAGCTTACGGCAGGGCTACGAGCAGTACTTC. Translation gives CASSLRQGYEQYF.